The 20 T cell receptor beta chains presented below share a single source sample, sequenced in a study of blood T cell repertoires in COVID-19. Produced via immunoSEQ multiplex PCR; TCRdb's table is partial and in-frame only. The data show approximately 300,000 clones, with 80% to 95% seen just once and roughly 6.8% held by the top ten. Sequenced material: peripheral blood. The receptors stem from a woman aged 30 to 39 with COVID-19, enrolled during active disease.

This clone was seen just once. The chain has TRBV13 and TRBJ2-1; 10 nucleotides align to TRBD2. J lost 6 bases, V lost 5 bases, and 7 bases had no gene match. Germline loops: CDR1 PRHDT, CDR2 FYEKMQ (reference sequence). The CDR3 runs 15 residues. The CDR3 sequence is CASSRAGGPINEQFF. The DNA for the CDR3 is TGTGCCAGCAGCCGAGCGGGAGGGCCCATCAATGAGCAGTTCTTC.

In DNA, the CDR3 is TGCAGCGTTGAAGATTCCCGGAGCACTGAAGCTTTCTTT. This encodes CSVEDSRSTEAFF. The chain employs TRBV29-1 and TRBJ1-1; D unclear. The CDR3 contains 13 residues. V gave up 0 bases and J gave up 4 bases, with 9 bases separating them. Germline V gene lookup returns CDR1 SQVTM and CDR2 ANQGSEA.

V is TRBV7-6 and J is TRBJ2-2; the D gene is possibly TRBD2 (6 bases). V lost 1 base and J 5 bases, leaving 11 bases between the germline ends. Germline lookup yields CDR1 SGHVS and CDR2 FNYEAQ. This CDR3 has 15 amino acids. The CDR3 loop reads CASSLVSGATGELFF. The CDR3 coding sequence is TGTGCCAGCAGCTTAGTTAGCGGAGCGACCGGGGAGCTGTTTTTT.

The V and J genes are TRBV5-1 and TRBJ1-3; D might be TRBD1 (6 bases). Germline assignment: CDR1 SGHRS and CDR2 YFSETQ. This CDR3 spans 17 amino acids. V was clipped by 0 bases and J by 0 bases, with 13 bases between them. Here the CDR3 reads CASSLGDTNLSGNTIYF. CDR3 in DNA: TGCGCCAGCAGCTTGGGGGACACAAATCTCTCTGGAAACACCATATATTTT.

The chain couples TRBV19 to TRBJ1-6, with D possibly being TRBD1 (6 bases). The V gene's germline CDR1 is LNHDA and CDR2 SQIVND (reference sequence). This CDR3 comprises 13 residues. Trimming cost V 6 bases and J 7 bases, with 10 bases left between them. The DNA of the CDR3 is TGTGCCAGTAGGCACAGGGAGAATTCACCCCTCCACTTT. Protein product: CASRHRENSPLHF.

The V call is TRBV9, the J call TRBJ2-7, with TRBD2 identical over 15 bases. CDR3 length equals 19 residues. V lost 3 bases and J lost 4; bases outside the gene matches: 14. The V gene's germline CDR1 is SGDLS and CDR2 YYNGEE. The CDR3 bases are TGTGCCAGCAGCGCAGGACTAGCGGGAGGGACTACTTTCCCGTACGAGCAGTACTTC. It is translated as CASSAGLAGGTTFPYEQYF.

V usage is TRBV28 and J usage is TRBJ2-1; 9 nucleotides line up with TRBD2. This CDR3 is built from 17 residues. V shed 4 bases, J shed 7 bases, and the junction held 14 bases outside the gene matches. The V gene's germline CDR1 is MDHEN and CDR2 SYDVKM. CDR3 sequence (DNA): TGTGCCAGCAGTTCCCTCGAAAGCGGGAGGCTCGGAAATGAGCAGTTCTTC. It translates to CASSSLESGRLGNEQFF.

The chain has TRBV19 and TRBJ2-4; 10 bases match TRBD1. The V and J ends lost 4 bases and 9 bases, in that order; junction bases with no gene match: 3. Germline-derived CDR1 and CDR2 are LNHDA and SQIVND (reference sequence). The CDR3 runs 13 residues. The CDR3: CASSSRDRGIQYF. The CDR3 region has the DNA TGTGCCAGTAGTAGCCGGGACAGGGGCATTCAGTACTTC.

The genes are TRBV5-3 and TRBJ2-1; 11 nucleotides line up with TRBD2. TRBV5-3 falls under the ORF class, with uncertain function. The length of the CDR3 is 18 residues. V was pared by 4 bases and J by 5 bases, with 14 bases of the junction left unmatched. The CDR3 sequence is CARSQLGTSGGPNNEQFF. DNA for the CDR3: TGTGCCAGAAGCCAATTGGGGACTAGCGGAGGACCTAACAATGAGCAGTTCTTC.

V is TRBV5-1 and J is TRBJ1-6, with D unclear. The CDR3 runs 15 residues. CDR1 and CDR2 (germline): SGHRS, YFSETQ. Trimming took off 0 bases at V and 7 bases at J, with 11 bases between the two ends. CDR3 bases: TGCGCCAGCAGCTTGGGCAACGGAGGGAATTCACCCCTCCACTTT. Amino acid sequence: CASSLGNGGNSPLHF.

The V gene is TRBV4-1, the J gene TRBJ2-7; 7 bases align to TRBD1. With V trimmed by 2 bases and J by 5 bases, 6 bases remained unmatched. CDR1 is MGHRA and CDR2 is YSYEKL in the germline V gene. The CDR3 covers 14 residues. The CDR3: CASSQTGADDEQYF. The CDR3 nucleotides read TGCGCCAGCAGCCAAACAGGGGCTGACGACGAGCAGTACTTC.

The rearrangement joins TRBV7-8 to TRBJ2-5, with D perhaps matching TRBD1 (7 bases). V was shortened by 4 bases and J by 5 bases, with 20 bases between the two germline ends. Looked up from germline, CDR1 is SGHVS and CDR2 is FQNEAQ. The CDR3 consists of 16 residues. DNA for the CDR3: TGTGCCAGCAGCTCTTACCCAGGGGGAGGAGGGGAGACCCAGTACTTC. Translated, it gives CASSSYPGGGGETQYF.

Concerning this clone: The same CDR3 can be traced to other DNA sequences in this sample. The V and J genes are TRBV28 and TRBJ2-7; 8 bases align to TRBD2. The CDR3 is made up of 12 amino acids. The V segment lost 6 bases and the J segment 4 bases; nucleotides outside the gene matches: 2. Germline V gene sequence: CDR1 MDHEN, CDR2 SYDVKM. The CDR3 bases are TGTGCCAGCAGCTTAGCGGGGTACGAGCAGTACTTC. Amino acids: CASSLAGYEQYF. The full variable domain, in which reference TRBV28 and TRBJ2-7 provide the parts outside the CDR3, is DVKVTQSSRYLVKRTGEKVFLECVQDMDHENMFWYRQDPGLGLRLIYFSYDVKMKEKGDIPEGYSVSREKKERFSLILESASTNQTSMYLCASSLAGYEQYFGPGTRLTVT.

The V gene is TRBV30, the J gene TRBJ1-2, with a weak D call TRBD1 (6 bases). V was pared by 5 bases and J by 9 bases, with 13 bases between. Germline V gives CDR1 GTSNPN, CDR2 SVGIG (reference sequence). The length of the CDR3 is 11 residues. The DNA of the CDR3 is TGTGCCTGGTCCAAGGGGGGGAGCTACACCTTC. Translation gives CAWSKGGSYTF.

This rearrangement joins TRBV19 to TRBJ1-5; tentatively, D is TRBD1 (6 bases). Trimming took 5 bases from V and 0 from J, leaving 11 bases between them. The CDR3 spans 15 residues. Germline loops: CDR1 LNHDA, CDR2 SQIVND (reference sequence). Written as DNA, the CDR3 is TGTGCCAGTAGTGTCGGACAGAATAGCAATCAGCCCCAGCATTTT. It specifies CASSVGQNSNQPQHF.

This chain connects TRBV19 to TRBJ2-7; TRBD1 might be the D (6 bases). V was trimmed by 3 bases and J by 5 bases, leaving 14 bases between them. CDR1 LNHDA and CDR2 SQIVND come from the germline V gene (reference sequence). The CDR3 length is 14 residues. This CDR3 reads CASSIRTGTDEQYF. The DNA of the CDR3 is TGTGCCAGTAGTATTCGAACAGGGACCGACGAGCAGTACTTC.

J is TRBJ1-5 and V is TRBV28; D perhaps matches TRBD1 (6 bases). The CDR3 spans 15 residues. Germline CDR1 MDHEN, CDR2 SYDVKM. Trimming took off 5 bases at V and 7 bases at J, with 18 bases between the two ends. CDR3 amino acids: CASSQFTGLRQPQHF. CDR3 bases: TGTGCCAGCAGTCAATTCACAGGGCTCCGGCAGCCCCAGCATTTT.

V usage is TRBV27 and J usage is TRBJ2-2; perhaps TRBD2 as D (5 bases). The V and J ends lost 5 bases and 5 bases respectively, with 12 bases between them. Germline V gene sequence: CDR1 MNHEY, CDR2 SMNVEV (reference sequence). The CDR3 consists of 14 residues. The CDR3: CASSPLRGTGELFF. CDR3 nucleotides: TGTGCCAGCAGTCCCTTACGGGGAACCGGGGAGCTGTTTTTT.

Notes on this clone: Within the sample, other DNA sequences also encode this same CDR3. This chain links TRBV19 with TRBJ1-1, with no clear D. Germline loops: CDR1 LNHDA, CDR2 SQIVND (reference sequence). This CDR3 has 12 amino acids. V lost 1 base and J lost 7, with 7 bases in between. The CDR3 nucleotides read TGTGCCAGTAGTATAGCGGCGGGTGAAGCTTTCTTT. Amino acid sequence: CASSIAAGEAFF.

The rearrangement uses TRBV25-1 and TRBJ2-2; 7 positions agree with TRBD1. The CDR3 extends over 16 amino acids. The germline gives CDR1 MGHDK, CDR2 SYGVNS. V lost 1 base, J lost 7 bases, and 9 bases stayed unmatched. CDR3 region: CASSEWSTGKLGELFF. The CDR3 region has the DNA TGTGCCAGCAGTGAATGGTCGACAGGGAAACTCGGGGAGCTGTTTTTT. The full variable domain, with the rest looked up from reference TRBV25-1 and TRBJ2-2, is EADIYQTPRYLVIGTGKKITLECSQTMGHDKMYWYQQDPGMELHLIHYSYGVNSTEKGDLSSESTVSRIRTEHFPLTLESARPSHTSQYLCASSEWSTGKLGELFFGEGSRLTVL.